The 16 T cell receptor beta chains given below trace back to one sample, sequenced in a study of shared clonotypes between healthy human individuals. This table comes from immunoSEQ multiplex PCR, and its TCRdb copy is limited to in-frame clones, with some not included. The sample lists about 110,000 clones, 55% to 70% seen once, with approximately 24% in the top ten. Sequencing input: memory CD8+ T cells sorted from blood. Indicated subset: CD45RO+ cells pooled with CCR7-negative TemRA cells. The receptors derive from a woman in her twenties or thirties in good health.

The J gene is TRBJ1-3, the V gene TRBV2; 7 bases are shared with TRBD1. This CDR3 comprises 16 residues. With V trimmed by 5 bases and J by 2 bases, 9 bases remained unmatched. Per germline, CDR1 SNHLY and CDR2 FYNNEI. CDR3 DNA sequence: TGTGCCAGCAGTAGAGGGGGCCTCCTTCCTGGAAACACCATATATTTT. Translated, it gives CASSRGGLLPGNTIYF.

The chain joins TRBV19 to TRBJ2-7, with D tentatively TRBD2 (6 bases). Looked up from germline, CDR1 is LNHDA and CDR2 is SQIVND (reference sequence). This CDR3 contains 14 residues. V dropped 1 base and J dropped 5 bases, with 12 bases sitting between them. CDR3 residues: CASSIAGTQDEQYF. CDR3 DNA: TGTGCCAGTAGTATAGCCGGGACTCAAGACGAGCAGTACTTC. The full variable domain, its missing parts supplied by reference TRBV19 and TRBJ2-7, is DGGITQSPKYLFRKEGQNVTLSCEQNLNHDAMYWYRQDPGQGLRLIYYSQIVNDFQKGDIAEGYSVSREKKESFPLTVTSAQKNPTAFYLCASSIAGTQDEQYFGPGTRLTVT.

The CDR3 region is CASSFGDRGPINYGYTF. For the CDR3, the DNA is TGTGCCAGCAGCTTCGGCGACAGGGGGCCGATCAACTATGGCTACACCTTC. The J gene is TRBJ1-2, the V gene TRBV7-9; 10 bases fit TRBD1. Germline lookup yields CDR1 SEHNR and CDR2 FQNEAQ (reference sequence). Trimming took 3 bases from V and 2 from J; bases not matched to a gene: 9. The CDR3 spans 17 residues. Using reference TRBV7-9 and TRBJ1-2 for the parts outside the CDR3, the full variable domain is DTGVSQNPRHKITKRGQNVTFRCDPISEHNRLYWYRQTLGQGPEFLTYFQNEAQLEKSRLLSDRFSAERPKGSFSTLEIQRTEQGDSAMYLCASSFGDRGPINYGYTFGSGTRLTVV.

This clone was counted between two and nine times. This chain joins TRBV18 and TRBJ2-7; no definite D call. V dropped 3 bases and J dropped 0 bases, with 15 bases sitting between them. The CDR3 runs to 16 residues. Germline assignment: CDR1 KGHSH and CDR2 LQKENI. CDR3 residues: CASSPPGRLGSYEQYF. In DNA form, the CDR3 reads TGTGCCAGCTCACCCCCCGGCAGGTTGGGCTCCTACGAGCAGTACTTC.

The rearrangement joins TRBV2 to TRBJ1-2, with D tentatively TRBD1 (6 bases). Germline CDR1 is SNHLY and CDR2 is FYNNEI. V lost 2 bases and J 2 bases, leaving 9 bases between the germline ends. This CDR3 region has 14 residues. This chain's CDR3 is CASSELGGNYGYTF. The CDR3 DNA follows: TGTGCCAGCAGTGAACTAGGGGGGAACTATGGCTACACCTTC. Variable domain in full (rest from reference TRBV2 and TRBJ1-2): EPEVTQTPSHQVTQMGQEVILRCVPISNHLYFYWYRQILGQKVEFLVSFYNNEISEKSEIFDDQFSVERPDGSNFTLKIRSTKLEDSAMYFCASSELGGNYGYTFGSGTRLTVV.

This clone showed up many times. V and J are TRBV27 and TRBJ2-7, with D possibly called TRBD1 or TRBD2 (5 bases each). Germline values: CDR1 MNHEY, CDR2 SMNVEV (reference sequence). This CDR3 has 14 residues. V was shortened by 3 bases and J by 2 bases, with 11 bases between the two germline ends. The CDR3 protein is CASSFTGTTYEQYF. The CDR3 DNA reads as TGTGCCAGCAGTTTTACCGGGACCACCTACGAGCAGTACTTC.

This chain connects TRBV6-7 to TRBJ1-5; D gene ambiguous. TRBV6-7 belongs to the ORF category, with a function that is uncertain. The CDR3 loop spans 14 amino acids. The V gene lost 5 bases and the J gene lost 7 bases, with 15 bases spanning the gap. The CDR3 reads CASSGGDFSQPQHF. The DNA of the CDR3 is TGTGCCAGCAGTGGAGGAGACTTTAGCCAGCCCCAGCATTTT.

This clone appeared once. The genes are TRBV6-1 and TRBJ2-7; D not resolved. This CDR3 spans 12 amino acids. CDR1 MNHNS and CDR2 SASEGT come from the germline V gene. Trimming removed 6 bases from V and 6 bases from J, with 12 bases in between. CDR3 DNA sequence: TGTGCCAGCAGGATTCGAGGTGGCGAGCAGTACTTC. It specifies CASRIRGGEQYF.

The chain employs TRBV6-4 and TRBJ2-3; 9 nucleotides match TRBD2. Trimming removed 6 bases from V and 7 bases from J; junction bases left unmatched: 11. There are 15 residues in the CDR3. Germline-derived CDR1 and CDR2 are MRHNA and SNTAGT. CDR3 coding DNA: TGTGCCAGCAGGGCAAATAGCGGGAGCATAAATACGCAGTATTTT. Protein product: CASRANSGSINTQYF.

The genes are TRBV19 and TRBJ1-2; TRBD1 agrees at 9 bases. The germline CDR1 and CDR2 sequences are LNHDA and SQIVND (reference sequence). Trimming took 6 bases from V and 4 from J; bases not matched to a gene: 3. The CDR3 loop spans 13 amino acids. As DNA, the CDR3 is TGTGCCAGTAGAAACAGGGGGCTCTATGGCTACACCTTC. Translated, it gives CASRNRGLYGYTF.

This clone has only a few counts. The chain has TRBV7-9 and TRBJ2-3; no reliable D call. V was trimmed by 2 bases and J by 2 bases, leaving 14 bases between them. CDR1 is SEHNR, CDR2 FQNEAQ, per germline (reference sequence). The CDR3 is 16 residues long. CDR3: CASSLKLQTPTDTQYF. CDR3 nucleotide sequence: TGTGCCAGCAGCTTAAAGCTCCAGACACCCACAGATACGCAGTATTTT.

The chain is built from TRBV25-1 and TRBJ2-5; D is perhaps TRBD2 (6 bases). The end of the DNA fits TRBJ2-7 better, so the J call may be wrong. CDR3 length equals 15 residues. Per germline, CDR1 MGHDK and CDR2 SYGVNS. The CDR3 here is CASSGGEDSSYEQYF. In DNA form, the CDR3 reads TGTGCCAGCAGTGGAGGGGAGGATTCCTCCTACGAGCAGTACTTC.

The V and J genes are TRBV6-9 and TRBJ1-1; 7 positions match TRBD1. The V gene end was trimmed by 3 bases and the J gene end by 1 base; junction bases not matched to a gene: 2. Looked up from germline, CDR1 is MNHGY and CDR2 is SVAAGI. This CDR3 is 14 amino acids long. This CDR3 is CASSYTGENTEAFF. The CDR3 DNA reads as TGTGCCAGCAGTTACACAGGGGAGAACACTGAAGCTTTCTTT.

In DNA, the CDR3 is TGTGCCCTCTGCCTAGCGGGGTACAATGAGCAGTTCTTC. Translated: CALCLAGYNEQFF. The J gene is TRBJ2-1, the V gene TRBV30; 9 positions match TRBD2. The CDR3 runs 13 residues. Trimming removed 8 bases from V and 4 bases from J; junction bases left unmatched: 6. Germline values: CDR1 GTSNPN, CDR2 SVGIG (reference sequence).

This clone was observed at least ten times. The chain links TRBV5-5 to TRBJ1-4, with 12 bases that match TRBD1. The ends lost 3 bases at V and 7 bases at J; junction bases unmatched: 10. This CDR3 spans 17 amino acids. Looked up from germline, CDR1 is SGHKS and CDR2 is YYEKEE (reference sequence). Here the CDR3 reads CASSWGTGGFEGEKLFF. The DNA of the CDR3 is TGTGCCAGCAGCTGGGGGACAGGGGGCTTTGAGGGTGAAAAACTGTTTTTT. Complete variable domain (other parts from reference TRBV5-5 and TRBJ1-4): DAGVTQSPTHLIKTRGQQVTLRCSPISGHKSVSWYQQVLGQGPQFIFQYYEKEERGRGNFPDRFSARQFPNYSSELNVNALLLGDSALYLCASSWGTGGFEGEKLFFGSGTQLSVL.

The genes are TRBV5-6 and TRBJ2-7; D is possibly TRBD1 (5 bases). This CDR3 has 14 amino acids. V lost 1 base and J 0 bases, leaving 8 bases between the germline ends. Looked up from germline, CDR1 is SGHDT and CDR2 is YYEEEE. CDR3 loop: CASSLLDNSYEQYF. The CDR3 nucleotides read TGTGCCAGCAGCTTGTTGGACAACTCCTACGAGCAGTACTTC.